This TCR beta chain is drawn from a study of blood T cells in healthy people across ages. Whole-study findings and limits: A roughly linear fall in TCR beta diversity per million T cells was seen with increasing age. Donor CMV infection status was unknown, possibly confounding age-related changes in expanded clonotypes.

PCR was performed a second time for about 7 to 12 cycles using a sample-barcoded 5' primer and a J-beta primer mix. A 12-random-nucleotide template-switch adaptor tagged each cDNA molecule. TCRdb passed the 5' RACE reads through MiXCR, listing each CDR3 protein once. The table records 850,000 to 1,100,000 distinct CDR3 sequences, more than 30% of them present only once. This clonotype was recorded once. Its target is unknown. The sequence came from a man between 18 and 35 years old in good health. Sequencing used blood.

CDR3 in DNA: TGTGCCAGCAGCAGGATGGGCGGGGGATACTACAATGAGCAGTTCTTC. It is translated as CASSRMGGGYYNEQFF. V and J are TRBV21-1 and TRBJ2-1; the table calls TRBD1, which could not be checked here. TRBV21-1 is classified as a pseudogene. The CDR3 totals 16 residues.